This T cell receptor (beta chain) is from a study of T cell responses to AZD1222 COVID-19 vaccine. Assay: immunoSEQ multiplex PCR; the TCRdb copy retains only in-frame clones and omits some. The repertoire holds roughly 130,000 clones, approximately 90% seen once, with around 5% in the top ten. CDR3 size: 11 residues. The V gene's germline CDR1 is LNHDA and CDR2 SQIVND (reference sequence). With 5 bases removed from V and 4 bases from J, the gap between germline ends came to 5 bases. The rearrangement joins TRBV19 to TRBJ1-2; D ambiguous. This sequence originates from an adult in good health. Sequences were derived from peripheral blood, sampled on day 0 of AZD1222 vaccination. The CDR3 region has the DNA TGTGCCAGTAGTGGAGTCTATGGCTACACCTTC. Amino acid sequence: CASSGVYGYTF.